This TCR beta chain derives from a study of tumor-infiltrating lymphocytes in glioblastoma multiforme. In this sample, this clonotype turned up a few times. What it binds is unknown. A much more abundant neighbour one base away suggests this may be a read error. Three nested ARM-PCR rounds with V-beta and C-beta primers built TCRB libraries. TCRB-specific cDNA synthesis used around 0.5 ug of total RNA. MiXCR, run by TCRdb on the multiplex PCR reads, gives a single entry per CDR3 protein. Counted here are about 13,000 distinct CDR3 sequences, roughly 60% occurring once; the ten biggest clones make up around 30%. Study observations and caveats: Just one glioblastoma patient contributed to the TCR-mutation comparison. Functional subtype sorting of these T cells was not performed.

Germline CDR1 reads SEHNR; CDR2 reads FQNEAQ (reference sequence). V gave up 4 bases and J gave up 12 bases; unmatched junction bases: 4. The CDR3 contains 12 residues. This chain uses TRBV7-9 with TRBJ1-4, with 8 positions matching TRBD1. What was sequenced was brain tumor tissue. This receptor was identified in a male donor with glioblastoma. CDR3 in amino acids: CASSSDRGELFF. The CDR3 DNA reads TGTGCCAGCAGCTCCGACAGGGGAGAACTGTTTTTT. Full variable domain (remainder filled in from reference TRBV7-9 and TRBJ1-4): DTGVSQNPRHKITKRGQNVTFRCDPISEHNRLYWYRQTLGQGPEFLTYFQNEAQLEKSRLLSDRFSAERPKGSFSTLEIQRTEQGDSAMYLCASSSDRGELFFGSGTQLSVL.